The 10 T cell receptor beta chains in this list originate from one sample, sequenced in a study of lung T cells in sarcoidosis with Löfgren's syndrome. TCRdb recomputed calls from the reads with MiXCR, one row per CDR3 protein. Of more than 6,500 distinct CDR3 sequences in the sample, roughly 21% were seen once. Sequencing input: CD4+ T cells from bronchoalveolar lavage fluid. The receptors derive from a human donor with sarcoidosis (Löfgren's syndrome or another form), or a control subject (not recorded which).

The table lists this clonotype with a few counts. This chain joins TRBV29-1 and TRBJ1-6; D is undetermined. The CDR3 loop spans 14 amino acids. V lost 4 bases, J lost 3 bases, and 10 bases lay in between. Germline V gene data show CDR1 as SQVTM and CDR2 as ANQGSEA. CDR3 sequence (DNA): TGCAGCGTTGTGATAGGGAACTATAATTCACCCCTCCACTTT. The encoded protein is CSVVIGNYNSPLHF.

This chain links TRBV20-1 with TRBJ2-5, with 8 bases that match TRBD1. From germline, CDR1 is DFQATT and CDR2 SNEGSKA (reference sequence). The CDR3 is 15 amino acids. With V trimmed by 6 bases and J by 1 base, 10 bases remained unmatched. The CDR3 sequence: CSATVDRGTQETQYF. For the CDR3, the DNA is TGCAGTGCCACCGTTGACAGGGGAACCCAAGAGACCCAGTACTTC.

This clonotype has a handful of counts. The V call is TRBV5-4, the J call TRBJ1-4, with TRBD1 identical over 7 bases. In germline, CDR1 is SGHNT, CDR2 YYREEE (reference sequence). This CDR3 comprises 14 residues. Trimming at V came to 5 bases and at J to 4 bases, leaving 5 bases not matched to a gene. CDR3 nucleotide sequence: TGTGCCAGCAGGTCCGGGACAGATAATGAAAAACTGTTTTTT. Protein: CASRSGTDNEKLFF.

This rearrangement joins TRBV19 to TRBJ1-3, with no clear D. Germline V gene lookup returns CDR1 LNHDA and CDR2 SQIVND (reference sequence). The CDR3 runs to 15 residues. Trimming left V 6 bases short and J 0 bases short, with 12 bases between. The CDR3 protein is CASSLLGYSGNTIYF. DNA for the CDR3: TGTGCCAGTAGCCTTCTGGGCTACTCTGGAAACACCATATATTTT.

This clonotype is termed medium-sized (0.01 to 0.1%). This sequence joins TRBV19 and TRBJ1-3; TRBD1 matches at 7 bases. The length of the CDR3 is 16 residues. The V gene's germline CDR1 is LNHDA and CDR2 SQIVND (reference sequence). V shed 6 bases, J shed 0 bases, and the junction held 8 bases outside the gene matches. CDR3 DNA sequence: TGTGCCAGTAGGATATTGCAGGGGGACTCTGGAAACACCATATATTTT. This codes for CASRILQGDSGNTIYF. The variable domain in full, with the rest retrieved from reference TRBV19 and TRBJ1-3, is DGGITQSPKYLFRKEGQNVTLSCEQNLNHDAMYWYRQDPGQGLRLIYYSQIVNDFQKGDIAEGYSVSREKKESFPLTVTSAQKNPTAFYLCASRILQGDSGNTIYFGEGSWLTVV.

As for this clonotype: A much larger clone sits a single nucleotide away, making a read error possible. The rearrangement uses TRBV11-2 and TRBJ2-7; 8 bases fit TRBD2. CDR1 SGHAT and CDR2 FQNNGV come from the germline V gene. There are 15 residues in the CDR3. This chain's CDR3 is CASSLKSGGPYEQHF. In nucleotides, the CDR3 is TGTGCCAGCAGCCTGAAGAGCGGGGGACCCTACGAGCAGCACTTC.

Comment on this clonotype: The final CDR3 position lacks the conserved phenylalanine or tryptophan, pointing to a likely read error. The CDR3 here is CSASRGQHTGAFL. CDR3 nucleotides: TGCAGTGCTTCCAGGGGCCAACACACTGGAGCTTTCCTT. The V gene is TRBV20-1, the J gene TRBJ1-1; a possible D gene is TRBD1 (6 bases). Germline V gene sequence: CDR1 DFQATT, CDR2 SNEGSKA (reference sequence). The CDR3 contains 13 residues.

This clonotype came up once. A much larger clone sits a single nucleotide away, making a read error possible. The chain uses TRBV5-1 and TRBJ2-7; D is unclear. Trimming pared 4 bases from V and 3 bases from J, leaving 20 bases between. The CDR3 runs to 16 residues. Germline CDR1 SGHRS, CDR2 YFSETQ. The CDR3 DNA reads as TGCGCCAGCAGCCACATTGGACGGGTTTTTAACTACGAGCAGTACTTC. This gives the protein CASSHIGRVFNYEQYF.

In this sample, this clonotype turned up many times. The chain has TRBV18 and TRBJ2-2; 8 nucleotides agree with TRBD1. V lost 6 bases and J lost 1; bases outside the gene matches: 4. The germline gives CDR1 KGHSH, CDR2 LQKENI. The CDR3 extends over 15 amino acids. The CDR3 DNA is TGTGCCAGCTCGGTGACAGGGGTGAACACCGGGGAGCTGTTTTTT. Translation gives CASSVTGVNTGELFF.

The sample holds many counts of this clonotype. The rearrangement links TRBV2 to TRBJ1-1; D possibly corresponds to TRBD1 (6 bases). The CDR3 length is 13 residues. The germline CDR1 and CDR2 sequences are SNHLY and FYNNEI. V lost 7 bases, J lost 1 base, and 10 bases lay in between. The CDR3 DNA follows: TGTGCCAGCACGAAGGGGGAGAACACTGAAGCTTTCTTT. Translating gives CASTKGENTEAFF. Combining the CDR3 with reference TRBV2 and TRBJ1-1 gives the whole variable domain EPEVTQTPSHQVTQMGQEVILRCVPISNHLYFYWYRQILGQKVEFLVSFYNNEISEKSEIFDDQFSVERPDGSNFTLKIRSTKLEDSAMYFCASTKGENTEAFFGQGTRLTVV.